This T cell receptor (beta chain) was sequenced for a study of blood T cell repertoires in COVID-19. Turning to the study itself: Both acute and convalescent COVID-19 samples were obtained from the United States, Italy and Spain. PBMCs, B-cell-depleted T cells, or T cells were the source of the cDNA or gDNA that made up the material.

Original handling: From reference gene primer amplification, estimates of nucleated cell counts were derived. The protocol was immunoSEQ multiplex PCR, while the TCRdb copy is restricted to in-frame clones and leaves out a portion. The V and J calls and clone size were taken over from that table, and D and trimming were inferred from the DNA. The sample includes fewer than 250,000 clones, around 76% of them seen just once. This study enrolled people aged roughly 18 to 100 from about two dozen US geographic areas. This sequence was found in a woman in her forties or fifties with acute COVID-19. Source material: PBMCs or T cells enriched from blood (not recorded which).

Here the CDR3 DNA reads TGCGCCAGCGGACGGCGAGGGTCAACTAATGAAAAACTGTTTTTT. It codes for CASGRRGSTNEKLFF. The chain carries TRBV5-1 and TRBJ1-4; no clear D. The germline gives CDR1 SGHRS, CDR2 YFSETQ. V lost 7 bases to trimming and J lost 0 bases, with 13 bases between them. The CDR3 runs to 15 residues.